The 14 T cell receptor beta chains given below trace back to one sample, sequenced in a study of OX40 agonist ivuxolimab in advanced cancers. TCRdb's table, derived via immunoSEQ multiplex PCR, lists solely in-frame clones and lacks some. Among tens of thousands of clones listed, 80% to 90% were seen once. This specimen was CD4+ or CD8+ T cells sorted from blood, taken in a trial of the OX40 agonist ivuxolimab. The receptors derive from an adult with an advanced solid tumor such as melanoma, head and neck, liver or kidney cancer.

The CDR3 is CASSSHGLAGAYEQYF. CDR3 bases: TGTGCCAGCAGTTCCCACGGACTAGCGGGGGCCTACGAGCAGTACTTC. The chain is built from TRBV6-5 and TRBJ2-7; 13 bases align to TRBD2. The CDR3 covers 16 residues. V lost 4 bases to trimming and J lost 2 bases; unmatched junction nucleotides: 5. Per germline, CDR1 MNHEY and CDR2 SVGAGI.

The V and J genes are TRBV5-5 and TRBJ1-2, with D perhaps matching TRBD1 (5 bases). CDR1 and CDR2 from the germline V gene are SGHKS and YYEKEE (reference sequence). Trimming left V 0 bases short and J 4 bases short, with 7 bases between. The CDR3 length is 13 residues. The CDR3, as DNA: TGTGCCAGCAGCTTGGGACAGCTCTATGGCTACACCTTC. This codes for CASSLGQLYGYTF.

This chain uses TRBV6-1 with TRBJ1-5; D remains unclear. The CDR3 has 15 residues. In germline, CDR1 is MNHNS, CDR2 SASEGT. V gave up 5 bases and J gave up 2 bases, with 13 bases separating them. CDR3 coding DNA: TGTGCCAGCAGTTTGGAACGGGGTGGCAATCAGCCCCAGCATTTT. Its translation is CASSLERGGNQPQHF.

In DNA, the CDR3 is TGTGCCAGCAGCGGAGGGGGCTCTGGAAACACCATATATTTT. Amino acids: CASSGGGSGNTIYF. The chain joins TRBV28 to TRBJ1-3, with D tentatively TRBD1 (6 bases). Deletions cut 6 bases from V and 0 bases from J, with 9 bases between. The CDR3 is 14 residues long. The germline gives CDR1 MDHEN, CDR2 SYDVKM.

The chain uses TRBV28 and TRBJ1-2, with D perhaps TRBD1 (5 bases). The germline V gene has CDR1 MDHEN and CDR2 SYDVKM. V was shortened by 5 bases and J by 4 bases, with 11 bases between the two germline ends. The CDR3 consists of 13 residues. The CDR3 reads CASSEGRVYGYTF. The CDR3 coding sequence is TGTGCCAGCAGTGAGGGACGGGTCTATGGCTACACCTTC.

The chain recombines TRBV19 with TRBJ1-5, with 9 bases matching TRBD1. V lost 5 bases, J lost 6 bases, and 8 bases stayed unmatched. Germline loops: CDR1 LNHDA, CDR2 SQIVND (reference sequence). This CDR3 contains 15 residues. Written as DNA, the CDR3 is TGTGCCAGTAGTCCCGGACAGGGGCGAGGTCAGCCCCAGCATTTT. This encodes CASSPGQGRGQPQHF.

The table lists this clone with a count of one. V usage is TRBV5-6 and J usage is TRBJ2-7; tentatively, D is TRBD2 (6 bases). CDR3 length equals 14 residues. Trimming left V 4 bases short and J 6 bases short, with 17 bases between. The germline V gene encodes CDR1 SGHDT and CDR2 YYEEEE. CDR3 DNA: TGTGCCAGCAGCGTCCGGGACTCCCCATCCGAGCAGTACTTC. The encoded protein is CASSVRDSPSEQYF. Full variable domain (rest looked up from reference TRBV5-6 and TRBJ2-7): DAGVTQSPTHLIKTRGQQVTLRCSPKSGHDTVSWYQQALGQGPQFIFQYYEEEERQRGNFPDRFSGHQFPNYSSELNVNALLLGDSALYLCASSVRDSPSEQYFGPGTRLTVT.

The CDR3 is CASSPMNTGELFF. CDR3 bases: TGTGCCAGCAGCCCCATGAACACCGGGGAGCTGTTTTTT. This chain links TRBV7-7 with TRBJ2-2; D is ambiguous. The CDR3 is 13 amino acids. Trimming removed 5 bases from V and 1 base from J, with 5 bases in between. Germline CDR1 SSHAT, CDR2 FNYEAQ (reference sequence).

The V call is TRBV7-9, the J call TRBJ1-3, with no clear D. CDR3 length: 14 amino acids. Looked up from germline, CDR1 is SEHNR and CDR2 is FQNEAQ (reference sequence). V lost 5 bases to trimming and J lost 0 bases, with 8 bases between them. This CDR3 reads CASSPDNSGNTIYF. The CDR3 DNA reads TGTGCCAGCAGCCCAGACAACTCTGGAAACACCATATATTTT. Full variable domain (outside the CDR3, taken from reference TRBV7-9 and TRBJ1-3): DTGVSQNPRHKITKRGQNVTFRCDPISEHNRLYWYRQTLGQGPEFLTYFQNEAQLEKSRLLSDRFSAERPKGSFSTLEIQRTEQGDSAMYLCASSPDNSGNTIYFGEGSWLTVV.

This clone occurred a few times. The chain recombines TRBV9 with TRBJ1-2; D uncertain. Trimming stripped 0 bases from V and 4 bases from J, with 10 bases between. Germline CDR1 and CDR2: SGDLS and YYNGEE. This CDR3 is built from 14 residues. In nucleotides, the CDR3 is TGTGCCAGCAGCGTAGATATGGTGGGCTATGGCTACACCTTC. It encodes CASSVDMVGYGYTF.

The CDR3 protein is CASIGTGGLTEAFF. The CDR3 bases are TGTGCCAGTATAGGGACAGGGGGCCTCACTGAAGCTTTCTTT. This chain links TRBV19 with TRBJ1-1; 12 bases are shared with TRBD1. The CDR3 length is 14 residues. V gave up 7 bases and J gave up 4 bases; unmatched junction bases: 4. Germline CDR1 reads LNHDA; CDR2 reads SQIVND (reference sequence).

The genes are TRBV5-1 and TRBJ1-2, with TRBD1 matching 8 bases. Per germline, CDR1 SGHRS and CDR2 YFSETQ. The V and J ends lost 4 bases and 8 bases, in that order; junction bases with no gene match: 7. CDR3 length equals 13 residues. In DNA form, the CDR3 reads TGCGCCAGCAGCCAAGGACAGGGCCGAGGCTACACCTTC. Its protein is CASSQGQGRGYTF.

The chain joins TRBV2 to TRBJ2-2; D is uncertain. The CDR3 loop spans 13 amino acids. Trimming left V 7 bases short and J 6 bases short, with 12 bases between. Germline CDR1 reads SNHLY; CDR2 reads FYNNEI. CDR3 loop: CASNLRSPGELFF. CDR3 nucleotide sequence: TGTGCCAGCAACCTTCGCTCACCCGGGGAGCTGTTTTTT.

This clone came up a few times. This rearrangement joins TRBV6-5 to TRBJ1-2; D is possibly TRBD1 (5 bases). V lost 4 bases to trimming and J lost 0 bases, with 15 bases between them. The CDR3 is made up of 16 amino acids. The germline gives CDR1 MNHEY, CDR2 SVGAGI. The CDR3: CASSSLGTVANYGYTF. The DNA of the CDR3 is TGTGCCAGCAGTTCCCTAGGGACCGTCGCTAACTATGGCTACACCTTC.